This TCR beta chain appears in the sequencing data of a study of blood T cells in healthy people across ages. Study-level results: Long-lived donors carried more naive CD4+ cells and greater diversity than aged donors. Estimated diversity across one million T cells was deemed an underestimate.

A word on this clonotype: What it recognizes is unknown.

Drawn from each donor were roughly 10 milliliters of peripheral blood. Looked up from germline, CDR1 is MGHRA and CDR2 is YSYEKL. The CDR3 is 16 residues long. V was clipped by 4 bases and J by 0 bases, with 10 bases between them. The second PCR ran roughly 6 to 12 cycles with a sample-barcoded 5' primer and J-beta primers. TCRdb ran MiXCR on the 5' RACE reads and lists one entry per CDR3 protein. This table holds approximately 780,000 distinct CDR3 sequences, approximately 24% found once. The data were also submitted as part of a second study, on T cells of mothers and their children.

This TCR came from a boy younger than 18 in good health. The J gene is TRBJ2-6, the V gene TRBV4-1; D uncertain. The sample comprised blood. The CDR3 sequence is CASSPSTFSGANVLTF. The DNA for the CDR3 is TGCGCCAGCAGCCCCTCGACCTTCTCTGGGGCCAACGTCCTGACTTTC.